The 30 T cell receptor beta chains below were found in one sample sequenced in a study of blood T cell repertoires in COVID-19. Repertoires were generated with immunoSEQ multiplex PCR, while TCRdb's copy carries only in-frame clones and drops some. Found here are fewer than 250,000 clones, just under 90% of them singletons; the top ten hold 0.85% to 0.95%. The material sequenced was PBMCs or T cells enriched from blood (not recorded which). These receptors originate from a man aged 50 to 59 who had been exposed to COVID-19.

The chain couples TRBV2 to TRBJ2-6; D is uncertain. The CDR3 extends over 14 amino acids. Per the germline V gene, CDR1 is SNHLY and CDR2 is FYNNEI. Trimming cost V 7 bases and J 1 base, with 8 bases left between them. The CDR3 is CASKEESGANVLTF. CDR3 bases: TGTGCCAGCAAAGAGGAATCTGGGGCCAACGTCCTGACTTTC.

This clone has only one observation. The rearrangement uses TRBV10-1 and TRBJ1-1; a weak D match, TRBD1 (5 bases). Per the germline V gene, CDR1 is WNHNN and CDR2 is SYGVQD (reference sequence). V was trimmed by 8 bases and J by 0 bases, leaving 10 bases between them. The length of the CDR3 is 13 residues. CDR3 in amino acids: CASQGVMNTEAFF. In DNA form, the CDR3 reads TGCGCCAGCCAAGGGGTCATGAACACTGAAGCTTTCTTT.

The rearrangement links TRBV5-1 to TRBJ1-2; TRBD1 is a possible D gene (6 bases). Germline V CDR1 and CDR2: SGHRS, YFSETQ. With 4 bases removed from V and 8 bases from J, the gap between germline ends came to 24 bases. The CDR3 covers 16 residues. CDR3 DNA: TGCGCCAGCAGCCCGGTAGTGGGGGCAGTGGGCTTGGGCTACACCTTC. Translating gives CASSPVVGAVGLGYTF.

The chain joins TRBV9 to TRBJ2-5; TRBD1 agrees at 8 bases. J lost 5 bases, V lost 0 bases, and 6 bases had no gene match. Germline V gene data show CDR1 as SGDLS and CDR2 as YYNGEE. The CDR3 consists of 15 residues. This CDR3 is CASSVGTGFGETQYF. The CDR3 DNA reads TGTGCCAGCAGCGTAGGGACAGGGTTCGGCGAGACCCAGTACTTC.

The chain recombines TRBV27 with TRBJ1-2, with 9 bases fitting TRBD1. Germline CDR1 and CDR2: MNHEY and SMNVEV (reference sequence). Trimming removed 5 bases from V and 5 bases from J; junction bases left unmatched: 9. The CDR3 runs to 15 residues. This chain's CDR3 is CASSTWTGVEYGYTF. DNA for the CDR3: TGTGCCAGCAGTACATGGACAGGGGTAGAGTATGGCTACACCTTC.

The chain recombines TRBV27 with TRBJ1-4; D perhaps matches TRBD1 (5 bases). Germline V lookup: CDR1 MNHEY, CDR2 SMNVEV (reference sequence). CDR3 length: 17 amino acids. The V gene lost 6 bases and the J gene lost 8 bases, with 25 bases spanning the gap. The DNA for the CDR3 is TGTGCCAGCAGAGCGGTAGTTTGGACGGGGGGTGCCGAAAAACTGTTTTTT. Translation: CASRAVVWTGGAEKLFF. The variable domain in full, with the rest retrieved from reference TRBV27 and TRBJ1-4, is EAQVTQNPRYLITVTGKKLTVTCSQNMNHEYMSWYRQDPGLGLRQIYYSMNVEVTDKGDVPEGYKVSRKEKRNFPLILESPSPNQTSLYFCASRAVVWTGGAEKLFFGSGTQLSVL.

The gene calls are TRBV4-1 and TRBJ1-2; 12 nucleotides line up with TRBD1. The CDR3 runs to 15 residues. Germline lookup yields CDR1 MGHRA and CDR2 YSYEKL. The ends lost 3 bases at V and 9 bases at J; junction bases unmatched: 8. CDR3 amino acids: CASSHLRDRGPSYTF. CDR3 nucleotide sequence: TGCGCCAGCAGCCACCTACGGGACAGGGGGCCGAGCTACACCTTC.

The CDR3 sequence: CASRLSGQVGAFF. The CDR3 bases are TGTGCCAGCAGGTTGTCAGGACAGGTCGGAGCTTTCTTT. The chain couples TRBV12-3 or TRBV12-4 to TRBJ1-1, with 7 nucleotides matching TRBD1. The CDR3 is 13 residues long. Trimming removed 6 bases from V and 10 bases from J; junction bases left unmatched: 11.

This chain joins TRBV14 and TRBJ2-1; 8 bases agree with TRBD2. CDR1 and CDR2 from the germline V gene are SGHDN and FVKESK. V gave up 3 bases and J gave up 4 bases; unmatched junction bases: 8. The CDR3 covers 16 residues. The CDR3 nucleotides are TGTGCCAGCAGCCATCGGACGCAGCGGGGGTACAATGAGCAGTTCTTC. Protein: CASSHRTQRGYNEQFF.

The chain combines TRBV5-1 with TRBJ2-5; 7 bases align to TRBD1. The germline V gene has CDR1 SGHRS and CDR2 YFSETQ. With 3 bases clipped from V and 5 bases from J, the junction kept 10 bases outside the gene matches. The CDR3 loop spans 15 amino acids. CDR3: CASSSIPDRAETQYF. For the CDR3, the DNA is TGCGCCAGCAGCTCCATCCCCGACAGGGCCGAGACCCAGTACTTC.

The chain recombines TRBV2 with TRBJ1-4; D gene uncertain. The CDR3 sequence is 14 residues long. Trimming cost V 4 bases and J 0 bases, with 6 bases left between them. Germline V gene sequence: CDR1 SNHLY, CDR2 FYNNEI. CDR3 nucleotide sequence: TGTGCCAGCAGTGTTCTCTCAACTAATGAAAAACTGTTTTTT. Its protein product is CASSVLSTNEKLFF.

The V and J genes are TRBV30 and TRBJ2-1; 9 bases fit TRBD1. The CDR3 is 13 amino acids. The germline CDR1 and CDR2 sequences are GTSNPN and SVGIG (reference sequence). V was pared by 4 bases and J by 6 bases, with 4 bases of the junction left unmatched. CDR3 amino acids: CAWNRQGGNEQFF. CDR3 coding DNA: TGTGCCTGGAACCGACAGGGGGGCAATGAGCAGTTCTTC.

The rearrangement joins TRBV30 to TRBJ1-2; 9 bases line up with TRBD1. CDR1 is GTSNPN, CDR2 SVGIG, per germline (reference sequence). V lost 8 bases to trimming and J lost 4 bases; unmatched junction nucleotides: 5. The CDR3 totals 12 residues. The CDR3 region has the DNA TGTGCCACCCAGGGACAGGGCTATGGCTACACCTTC. Translation: CATQGQGYGYTF.

The chain couples TRBV5-1 to TRBJ2-2; possibly TRBD1 for D (6 bases). Looked up from germline, CDR1 is SGHRS and CDR2 is YFSETQ. Deletions cut 4 bases from V and 4 bases from J, with 11 bases between. There are 14 residues in the CDR3. CDR3 sequence: CASSTQGATGELFF. The CDR3 DNA follows: TGCGCCAGCAGCACACAGGGAGCCACCGGGGAGCTGTTTTTT.

This clone appeared a single time. The chain carries TRBV7-9 and TRBJ2-3; D is possibly TRBD1 (5 bases). Trimming took off 0 bases at V and 2 bases at J, with 6 bases between the two ends. There are 14 residues in the CDR3. From germline, CDR1 is SEHNR and CDR2 FQNEAQ (reference sequence). The CDR3 DNA sequence: TGTGCCAGCAGCTTAGCGGACAACACAGATACGCAGTATTTT. Amino acids: CASSLADNTDTQYF.

V usage is TRBV2 and J usage is TRBJ2-3, with D perhaps matching TRBD1 (7 bases). The CDR3 has 16 amino acids. The germline V gene has CDR1 SNHLY and CDR2 FYNNEI. The V end was cut by 4 bases, the J end by 5 bases, with 19 bases between. CDR3 region: CASSGQGGEFVDTQYF. In DNA, the CDR3 is TGTGCCAGCAGTGGGCAGGGGGGTGAGTTTGTAGATACGCAGTATTTT. Full variable domain (rest looked up from reference TRBV2 and TRBJ2-3): EPEVTQTPSHQVTQMGQEVILRCVPISNHLYFYWYRQILGQKVEFLVSFYNNEISEKSEIFDDQFSVERPDGSNFTLKIRSTKLEDSAMYFCASSGQGGEFVDTQYFGPGTRLTVL.

This chain joins TRBV11-2 and TRBJ2-1, with TRBD2 as a possible D gene (6 bases). The length of the CDR3 is 15 residues. The V and J ends lost 6 bases and 7 bases respectively, with 19 bases between them. In germline, CDR1 is SGHAT, CDR2 FQNNGV. CDR3 amino acids: CASRGLGSGLNEQFF. CDR3 DNA sequence: TGTGCCAGCAGGGGGCTAGGAAGCGGGCTGAATGAGCAGTTCTTC. The variable domain in full, with the rest retrieved from reference TRBV11-2 and TRBJ2-1, is EAGVAQSPRYKIIEKRQSVAFWCNPISGHATLYWYQQILGQGPKLLIQFQNNGVVDDSQLPKDRFSAERLKGVDSTLKIQPAKLEDSAVYLCASRGLGSGLNEQFFGPGTRLTVL.

The chain couples TRBV5-4 to TRBJ2-3; D possibly corresponds to TRBD1 (6 bases). V lost 4 bases, J lost 2 bases, and 14 bases lay in between. CDR1 is SGHNT, CDR2 YYREEE, per germline (reference sequence). The CDR3 has 15 residues. The CDR3, as DNA: TGTGCCAGCAGCCCGACCGGGACAACCACAGATACGCAGTATTTT. Its translation is CASSPTGTTTDTQYF. Full variable domain (outside the CDR3, taken from reference TRBV5-4 and TRBJ2-3): ETGVTQSPTHLIKTRGQQVTLRCSSQSGHNTVSWYQQALGQGPQFIFQYYREEENGRGNFPPRFSGLQFPNYSSELNVNALELDDSALYLCASSPTGTTTDTQYFGPGTRLTVL.

This clone appeared once. CDR3 amino acids: CASSFRGQETQYF. In nucleotides, the CDR3 is TGTGCCAGCAGCTTCCGGGGGCAAGAGACCCAGTACTTC. This sequence joins TRBV7-6 and TRBJ2-5, with D perhaps TRBD2 (6 bases). V lost 3 bases and J lost 2, with 7 bases in between. Germline-derived CDR1 and CDR2 are SGHVS and FNYEAQ. This CDR3 has 13 residues.

This clone showed up just once. V gene TRBV7-9 combines with J gene TRBJ2-3; TRBD2 agrees at 12 bases. Germline assignment: CDR1 SEHNR and CDR2 FQNEAQ (reference sequence). The CDR3 spans 19 residues. V was clipped by 4 bases and J by 0 bases; unmatched bases: 11. The CDR3 DNA follows: TGTGCCAGCAGCTCTCCTAGCGGGAGGGCCTTTTTTAGCACAGATACGCAGTATTTT. Amino acids: CASSSPSGRAFFSTDTQYF.

Only a few counts were recorded for this clone. The chain recombines TRBV18 with TRBJ1-3; a possible D gene is TRBD1 (5 bases). Trimming took off 2 bases at V and 0 bases at J, with 11 bases between the two ends. This CDR3 comprises 16 residues. Germline V gives CDR1 KGHSH, CDR2 LQKENI. CDR3 sequence (DNA): TGTGCCAGCTCACCAGTACAGGAGAGCTCTGGAAACACCATATATTTT. It encodes CASSPVQESSGNTIYF.

CDR3 in DNA: TGTGCCAGCAGGACAGGGCCACAGAACACTGAAGCTTTCTTT. It translates to CASRTGPQNTEAFF. The genes are TRBV28 and TRBJ1-1; 7 nucleotides align to TRBD1. CDR1 and CDR2 (germline): MDHEN, SYDVKM. V was pared by 6 bases and J by 1 base, with 5 bases of the junction left unmatched. The CDR3 is made up of 14 amino acids.

The chain is built from TRBV19 and TRBJ1-2; 9 bases agree with TRBD1. V dropped 6 bases and J dropped 5; count of bases not matched to a gene: 4. CDR3 length: 13 residues. Germline CDR1 LNHDA, CDR2 SQIVND (reference sequence). CDR3 in amino acids: CASSLQGAYGYTF. In DNA, the CDR3 is TGTGCCAGTAGCCTACAGGGGGCATATGGCTACACCTTC.

The V gene is TRBV27, the J gene TRBJ2-2; TRBD2 aligns across 8 bases. V was clipped by 3 bases and J by 2 bases; unmatched bases: 5. The CDR3 is made up of 16 amino acids. CDR1 is MNHEY, CDR2 SMNVEV, per germline (reference sequence). The CDR3 region has the DNA TGTGCCAGCAGTTTTATAGCGGGGAGTAACACCGGGGAGCTGTTTTTT. The encoded protein is CASSFIAGSNTGELFF.

The V and J genes are TRBV7-8 and TRBJ2-7; 7 positions agree with TRBD1. Losses at the gene ends were 3 bases for V and 6 bases for J; bases not matched to a gene: 8. This CDR3 comprises 14 residues. Germline CDR1 SGHVS, CDR2 FQNEAQ. CDR3 bases: TGTGCCAGCAGCTTCGGTATAGGGGGCTTCGAGCAGTACTTC. Its protein is CASSFGIGGFEQYF.

The genes are TRBV25-1 and TRBJ1-3; D not resolved. Trimming removed 5 bases at V and 4 bases at J, with 9 bases between. Per the germline V gene, CDR1 is MGHDK and CDR2 is SYGVNS. The CDR3 is made up of 13 amino acids. The CDR3 sequence: CASSTLLGNTIYF. For the CDR3, the DNA is TGTGCCAGCAGTACCCTGCTAGGAAACACCATATATTTT.

This rearrangement joins TRBV5-1 to TRBJ1-1; 7 nucleotides line up with TRBD1. The CDR3 is 15 amino acids. Germline V lookup: CDR1 SGHRS, CDR2 YFSETQ. Germline trimming cut 3 bases from V and 0 bases from J; bases unmatched to any gene: 5. DNA of the CDR3: TGCGCCAGCAGCTCCGGACAGGTCTTGAACACTGAAGCTTTCTTT. This codes for CASSSGQVLNTEAFF.

The V and J genes are TRBV2 and TRBJ2-5; 8 bases agree with TRBD1. The J segment lost 2 bases and the V segment lost 6 bases, leaving 8 bases of the junction unmatched. Germline V gene sequence: CDR1 SNHLY, CDR2 FYNNEI. The length of the CDR3 is 15 residues. The CDR3 loop reads CASRERQGKQETQYF. CDR3 coding DNA: TGTGCCAGCAGGGAGCGACAGGGGAAACAAGAGACCCAGTACTTC. The variable domain in full, completed from reference TRBV2 and TRBJ2-5, reads EPEVTQTPSHQVTQMGQEVILRCVPISNHLYFYWYRQILGQKVEFLVSFYNNEISEKSEIFDDQFSVERPDGSNFTLKIRSTKLEDSAMYFCASRERQGKQETQYFGPGTRLLVL.

This chain connects TRBV9 to TRBJ2-3; possibly TRBD2 for D (6 bases). Between the trimmed V and J ends, which lost 0 bases and 1 base, there was a span of 9 bases. Germline V gene data show CDR1 as SGDLS and CDR2 as YYNGEE. The CDR3 consists of 15 residues. The CDR3 here is CASSVVADGTDTQYF. The CDR3 DNA follows: TGTGCCAGCAGCGTAGTAGCGGACGGCACAGATACGCAGTATTTT.

The chain uses TRBV11-2 and TRBJ2-1; D may be TRBD1 (7 bases). The CDR3 totals 16 residues. Germline V gene sequence: CDR1 SGHAT, CDR2 FQNNGV. The V end lost 0 bases, the J end lost 10 bases, and 19 bases lay between the germline ends. The CDR3 reads CASSLEWVGGGSEQFF. The CDR3 region has the DNA TGTGCCAGCAGCTTAGAATGGGTTGGAGGGGGCAGCGAGCAGTTCTTC.